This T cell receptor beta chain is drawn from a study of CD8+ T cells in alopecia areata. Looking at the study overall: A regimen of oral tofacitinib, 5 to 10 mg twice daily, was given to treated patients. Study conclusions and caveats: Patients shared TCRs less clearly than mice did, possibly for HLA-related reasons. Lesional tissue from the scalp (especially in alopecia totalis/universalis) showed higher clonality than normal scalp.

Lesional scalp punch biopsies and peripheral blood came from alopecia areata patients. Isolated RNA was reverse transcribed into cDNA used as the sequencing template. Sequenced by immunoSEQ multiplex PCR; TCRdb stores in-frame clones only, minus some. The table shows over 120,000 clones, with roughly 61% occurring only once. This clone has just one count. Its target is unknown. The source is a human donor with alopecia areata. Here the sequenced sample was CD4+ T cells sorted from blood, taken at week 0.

In DNA, the CDR3 is TGTGCCAGCAGCACCCGGCGGAATGAGCAGTTCTTC. This encodes CASSTRRNEQFF. The chain recombines TRBV11-2 with TRBJ2-1; no clear D gene. With 5 bases removed from V and 7 bases from J, the gap between germline ends came to 9 bases. CDR1 and CDR2 from the germline V gene are SGHAT and FQNNGV. The CDR3 spans 12 residues.